Reported below is one TCR beta chain. Sequencing was performed with immunoSEQ multiplex PCR; in TCRdb, only in-frame clones are kept and a portion is missing. The sample has approximately 50,000 clones, roughly 76% seen once. The data are from a study of blood T cell repertoires in COVID-19. Study details: The United States, Italy and Spain provided the acute and convalescent COVID-19 samples.

The length of the CDR3 is 15 residues. V lost 1 base, J lost 2 bases, and 12 bases lay in between. Germline V gives CDR1 SNHLY, CDR2 FYNNEI. The genes are TRBV2 and TRBJ2-7, with D possibly being TRBD2 (6 bases). The specimen sequenced was peripheral blood. The clonotype comes from a man aged 45-60 years with active or convalescent COVID-19. In DNA, the CDR3 is TGTGCCAGCAGTGAAGGGGCGGGGCCTACCTACGAGCAGTACTTC. It encodes CASSEGAGPTYEQYF.